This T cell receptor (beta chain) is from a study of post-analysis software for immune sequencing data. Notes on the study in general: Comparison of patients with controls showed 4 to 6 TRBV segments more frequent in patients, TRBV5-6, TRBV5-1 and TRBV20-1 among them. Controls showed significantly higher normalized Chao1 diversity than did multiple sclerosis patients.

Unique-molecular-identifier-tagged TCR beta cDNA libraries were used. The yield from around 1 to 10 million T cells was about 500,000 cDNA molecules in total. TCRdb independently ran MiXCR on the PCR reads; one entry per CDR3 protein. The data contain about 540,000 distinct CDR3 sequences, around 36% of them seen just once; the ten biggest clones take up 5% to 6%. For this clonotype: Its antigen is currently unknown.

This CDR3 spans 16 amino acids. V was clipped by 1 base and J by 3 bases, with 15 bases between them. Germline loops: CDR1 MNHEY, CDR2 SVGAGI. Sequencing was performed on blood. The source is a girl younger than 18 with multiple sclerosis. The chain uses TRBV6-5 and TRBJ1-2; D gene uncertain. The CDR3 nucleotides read TGTGCCAGCAGTTACTGGGCGGGCGACCAGGACTATGGCTACACCTTC. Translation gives CASSYWAGDQDYGYTF.